These 4 T cell receptor beta chains came from one sample sequenced in a study of cytomegalovirus exposure and HLA in healthy donors. The primer mix had 60 Vbeta and 13 Jbeta primers. Data came from immunoSEQ multiplex PCR; TCRdb stores just in-frame clones and leaves some out. This sample has 120,000 to 150,000 clones, with around three quarters found just once. The sequenced sample consisted of PBMCs. All receptors come from a woman aged 40 to 50 in good health and CMV-seronegative.

The gene calls are TRBV6-1 and TRBJ2-5; 9 bases match TRBD2. CDR3 length: 13 residues. Germline V gene lookup returns CDR1 MNHNS and CDR2 SASEGT. Losses at the gene ends were 4 bases for V and 4 bases for J; bases not matched to a gene: 1. This CDR3 reads CASSGGLAETQYF. The CDR3 nucleotides are TGTGCCAGCAGTGGGGGACTAGCAGAGACCCAGTACTTC.

The rearrangement links TRBV5-1 to TRBJ1-2; 11 positions agree with TRBD1. The V gene's germline CDR1 is SGHRS and CDR2 YFSETQ. CDR3 length: 14 amino acids. The V segment lost 3 bases and the J segment 4 bases; nucleotides outside the gene matches: 2. The CDR3 region is CASSSGTGGYGYTF. The CDR3 DNA reads as TGCGCCAGCAGCTCTGGGACAGGGGGCTATGGCTACACCTTC.

The chain links TRBV18 to TRBJ1-4; tentative D call: TRBD1 (6 bases). The V and J ends lost 3 bases and 3 bases respectively, with 14 bases between them. The CDR3 is made up of 16 amino acids. In germline, CDR1 is KGHSH, CDR2 LQKENI. This CDR3 reads CASSPYRQAANEKLFF. In DNA, the CDR3 is TGTGCCAGCTCACCGTACAGACAGGCGGCTAATGAAAAACTGTTTTTT. Variable domain in full (rest from reference TRBV18 and TRBJ1-4): NAGVMQNPRHLVRRRGQEARLRCSPMKGHSHVYWYRQLPEEGLKFMVYLQKENIIDESGMPKERFSAEFPKEGPSILRIQQVVRGDSAAYFCASSPYRQAANEKLFFGSGTQLSVL.

This clone has a single count. The V call is TRBV18, the J call TRBJ2-6, with D tentatively TRBD2 (5 bases). CDR1 and CDR2 (germline): KGHSH, LQKENI. There are 20 residues in the CDR3. V lost 0 bases to trimming and J lost 0 bases, with 18 bases between them. CDR3 residues: CASSPPRRAETSSGANVLTF. CDR3 bases: TGTGCCAGCTCACCACCGAGAAGAGCGGAAACAAGCTCTGGGGCCAACGTCCTGACTTTC.